This T cell receptor beta chain is from a study of cytomegalovirus exposure and HLA in healthy donors. Germline V lookup: CDR1 MNHEY, CDR2 SMNVEV (reference sequence). The length of the CDR3 is 13 residues. Trimming took 2 bases from V and 5 from J, leaving 7 bases between them. TCRdb's copy holds only in-frame clones and misses some; the assay was immunoSEQ multiplex PCR. The sample records more than 90,000 clones, about 91% being singletons. This TCR derives from a man aged 18 to 29 in good health and CMV-seronegative. The material sequenced was PBMCs. The V call is TRBV27, the J call TRBJ1-5; no definite D call. CDR3 bases: TGTGCCAGCAGTTTAGAGGGATATCAGCCCCAGCATTTT. Encoded protein: CASSLEGYQPQHF.